A single sample is the source of the 21 T cell receptor beta chains below, sequenced in a study of T-cell memory formation after mild COVID-19. TCRdb re-analysed the 5' RACE reads in MiXCR, keeping a single row per CDR3 protein. The repertoire holds a few hundred thousand distinct CDR3 sequences, with around 24% as singletons. Input material: PBMCs or a T cell subset sorted from them (not recorded which). The source is an adult woman who had mild COVID-19 (a few samples of this study predate the infection). Cell type and time point are not known.

CDR3 in amino acids: CASSPDRGLATEAFF. The CDR3 region has the DNA TGTGCCAGCAGCCCAGACAGGGGGCTTGCCACTGAAGCTTTCTTT. J is TRBJ1-1 and V is TRBV7-3, with 10 bases identical to TRBD1. Germline trimming cut 5 bases from V and 4 bases from J; bases unmatched to any gene: 7. Germline V gene sequence: CDR1 SGHTA, CDR2 FQGTGA. This CDR3 contains 15 residues. Supplemented by reference TRBV7-3 and TRBJ1-1, the full variable domain reads GAGVSQTPSNKVTEKGKYVELRCDPISGHTALYWYRQSLGQGPEFLIYFQGTGAADDSGLPNDRFFAVRPEGSVSTLKIQRTERGDSAVYLCASSPDRGLATEAFFGQGTRLTVV.

This chain connects TRBV9 to TRBJ2-2; 8 nucleotides align to TRBD1. The CDR3 covers 16 residues. CDR1 and CDR2 (germline): SGDLS, YYNGEE. Trimming cost V 3 bases and J 2 bases; bases outside gene matches: 6. The CDR3 sequence is CASSAGTGGNTGELFF. In DNA form, the CDR3 reads TGTGCCAGCAGCGCCGGCACAGGGGGTAACACCGGGGAGCTGTTTTTT.

The chain uses TRBV12-3 or TRBV12-4 and TRBJ1-5; D is undetermined. The CDR3 consists of 17 residues. V lost 8 bases and J 0 bases, leaving 20 bases between the germline ends. The DNA of the CDR3 is TGTGCCAGCGGGAGGTTGAGGGCTGGAGATAGCAATCAGCCCCAGCATTTT. The encoded protein is CASGRLRAGDSNQPQHF.

In this sample, this clonotype turned up a few times. The J gene is TRBJ2-6, the V gene TRBV25-1, with D perhaps TRBD1 (5 bases). The germline V gene has CDR1 MGHDK and CDR2 SYGVNS. The CDR3 extends over 15 amino acids. V gave up 1 base and J gave up 2 bases, with 6 bases separating them. This chain's CDR3 is CASSESGPGANVLTF. The CDR3 nucleotides are TGTGCCAGCAGTGAATCAGGGCCTGGGGCCAACGTCCTGACTTTC. The full variable domain, completed using reference TRBV25-1 and TRBJ2-6, is EADIYQTPRYLVIGTGKKITLECSQTMGHDKMYWYQQDPGMELHLIHYSYGVNSTEKGDLSSESTVSRIRTEHFPLTLESARPSHTSQYLCASSESGPGANVLTFGAGSRLTVL.

V usage is TRBV7-6 and J usage is TRBJ1-1, with 12 bases that match TRBD1. J was trimmed by 3 bases and V by 4 bases; bases with no gene match: 18. The CDR3 spans 20 residues. Per the germline V gene, CDR1 is SGHVS and CDR2 is FNYEAQ. The CDR3 sequence: CASSSRIRDRGPLEDTEAFF. The CDR3 nucleotides read TGTGCCAGCAGCTCCCGGATCCGGGACAGGGGGCCCTTGGAGGACACTGAAGCTTTCTTT.

The chain joins TRBV18 to TRBJ1-2; 11 bases are shared with TRBD1. The CDR3 extends over 15 amino acids. Looked up from germline, CDR1 is KGHSH and CDR2 is LQKENI. V was clipped by 3 bases and J by 6 bases; unmatched bases: 6. CDR3 DNA sequence: TGTGCCAGCTCACCCCGGACAGGGGGCGGTGATGGCTACACCTTC. Translating gives CASSPRTGGGDGYTF.

By sample share, this clonotype is medium-sized. J is TRBJ2-5 and V is TRBV24-1; 10 positions match TRBD1. The germline V gene encodes CDR1 KGHDR and CDR2 SFDVKD. Unmatched junction bases numbered 5, after V lost 4 bases and J lost 1 base. This CDR3 region has 16 residues. This CDR3 reads CATSEPGTGVQETQYF. CDR3 in DNA: TGTGCCACCAGTGAGCCCGGGACAGGGGTCCAAGAGACCCAGTACTTC.

The chain recombines TRBV20-1 with TRBJ2-7, with 8 nucleotides matching TRBD1. Losses at the gene ends were 3 bases for V and 5 bases for J; bases not matched to a gene: 9. The CDR3 runs 14 residues. Germline-derived CDR1 and CDR2 are DFQATT and SNEGSKA (reference sequence). The CDR3 is CSARSTGDIHEQYF. The CDR3 DNA reads TGCAGTGCTAGGTCGACAGGGGACATCCACGAGCAGTACTTC.

J is TRBJ2-7 and V is TRBV20-1; TRBD1 is a possible D gene (5 bases). The CDR3 loop spans 15 amino acids. Per germline, CDR1 DFQATT and CDR2 SNEGSKA (reference sequence). Trimming took 1 base from V and 3 from J, leaving 16 bases between them. The DNA of the CDR3 is TGCAGTGCTAGAGTTCAATCCCCAGGGAACTACGAGCAGTACTTC. Amino acids: CSARVQSPGNYEQYF.

The chain recombines TRBV9 with TRBJ1-1, with D uncertain. Germline CDR1 is SGDLS and CDR2 is YYNGEE. Trimming took off 0 bases at V and 4 bases at J, with 10 bases between the two ends. The CDR3 consists of 14 residues. CDR3 amino acids: CASSVAHTPTEAFF. DNA for the CDR3: TGTGCCAGCAGCGTAGCTCACACACCCACTGAAGCTTTCTTT. The whole variable domain, filled in from reference TRBV9 and TRBJ1-1, reads DSGVTQTPKHLITATGQRVTLRCSPRSGDLSVYWYQQSLDQGLQFLIQYYNGEERAKGNILERFSAQQFPDLHSELNLSSLELGDSALYFCASSVAHTPTEAFFGQGTRLTVV.

This clonotype was seen a handful of times. This chain links TRBV5-6 with TRBJ1-2; weak D call: TRBD1 (5 bases). Germline V gives CDR1 SGHDT, CDR2 YYEEEE. V gave up 4 bases and J gave up 2 bases, with 12 bases separating them. The CDR3 runs 14 residues. As DNA, the CDR3 is TGTGCCAGCAGCCTGGGACTGATGAACTATGGCTACACCTTC. Its translation is CASSLGLMNYGYTF.

This clonotype has only a few counts. The chain joins TRBV9 to TRBJ1-6; a possible D gene is TRBD1 (5 bases). V was shortened by 4 bases and J by 8 bases, with 7 bases between the two germline ends. The germline V gene encodes CDR1 SGDLS and CDR2 YYNGEE. This CDR3 is 12 amino acids long. This CDR3 is CASSLGHSPLHF. The CDR3 bases are TGTGCCAGCAGCTTGGGACATTCACCCCTCCACTTT.

The rearrangement uses TRBV4-3 and TRBJ1-1; D not certain. This CDR3 is built from 13 residues. V dropped 4 bases and J dropped 4 bases, with 10 bases sitting between them. Germline V CDR1 and CDR2: LGHNA, YSLEER. The CDR3 sequence is CASSRARGTEAFF. In DNA form, the CDR3 reads TGCGCCAGCAGCCGGGCCCGGGGCACTGAAGCTTTCTTT.

This chain uses TRBV15 with TRBJ2-5; D is unresolved. Germline V gene data show CDR1 as LNHNV and CDR2 as YYDKDF (reference sequence). CDR3 length equals 14 residues. With 0 bases removed from V and 5 bases from J, the gap between germline ends came to 10 bases. The CDR3 loop reads CATSRDAAAETQYF. CDR3 DNA sequence: TGTGCCACCAGCAGAGATGCTGCTGCGGAGACCCAGTACTTC.

This clonotype turned up a few times. The chain employs TRBV5-1 and TRBJ1-1; 9 bases match TRBD1. Germline CDR1 is SGHRS and CDR2 is YFSETQ. Trimming removed 0 bases from V and 4 bases from J; junction bases left unmatched: 7. The CDR3 is 16 amino acids. CDR3 protein: CASSLAVQGAVTEAFF. The CDR3 DNA follows: TGCGCCAGCAGCTTGGCCGTACAGGGGGCTGTCACTGAAGCTTTCTTT.

This clonotype was found a few times. The gene calls are TRBV6-5 and TRBJ1-5; no reliable D call. This CDR3 spans 14 amino acids. CDR1 is MNHEY and CDR2 is SVGAGI in the germline V gene. With 8 bases removed from V and 4 bases from J, the gap between germline ends came to 15 bases. This CDR3 is CASSSPGGNQPQHF. CDR3 nucleotide sequence: TGTGCCAGCTCGAGTCCTGGAGGTAATCAGCCCCAGCATTTT.

This chain connects TRBV9 to TRBJ2-2; the D gene is possibly TRBD2 (6 bases). This CDR3 is 14 amino acids long. V lost 4 bases and J lost 4, with 11 bases in between. Germline assignment: CDR1 SGDLS and CDR2 YYNGEE. CDR3 nucleotide sequence: TGTGCCAGCAGCTCGGGACTCCCCACCGGGGAGCTGTTTTTT. It codes for CASSSGLPTGELFF. Together with reference TRBV9 and TRBJ2-2, the CDR3 gives the full variable domain: DSGVTQTPKHLITATGQRVTLRCSPRSGDLSVYWYQQSLDQGLQFLIQYYNGEERAKGNILERFSAQQFPDLHSELNLSSLELGDSALYFCASSSGLPTGELFFGEGSRLTVL.

This clonotype has a count of ten or more. This sequence joins TRBV7-8 and TRBJ1-5; 9 bases map to TRBD1. Trimming took 4 bases from V and 2 from J; bases not matched to a gene: 3. CDR3 length: 15 residues. Germline CDR1 and CDR2: SGHVS and FQNEAQ. The CDR3 reads CASSSGQGRNQPQHF. The CDR3 DNA follows: TGTGCCAGCAGCTCGGGACAGGGACGCAATCAGCCCCAGCATTTT. The full variable domain, completed using reference TRBV7-8 and TRBJ1-5, is GAGVSQSPRYKVAKRGQDVALRCDPISGHVSLFWYQQALGQGPEFLTYFQNEAQLDKSGLPSDRFFAERPEGSVSTLKIQRTQQEDSAVYLCASSSGQGRNQPQHFGDGTRLSIL.

This clonotype has only one observation. The genes are TRBV5-6 and TRBJ1-2; 8 bases line up with TRBD1. Germline loops: CDR1 SGHDT, CDR2 YYEEEE. The CDR3 runs 13 residues. The ends lost 4 bases at V and 6 bases at J; junction bases unmatched: 5. In nucleotides, the CDR3 is TGTGCCAGCAGCCAGGGACAGGTGGATGGCTACACCTTC. Translated, it gives CASSQGQVDGYTF.

The sample holds one count of this clonotype. The chain is built from TRBV4-3 and TRBJ2-7; 8 bases are shared with TRBD1. This CDR3 region has 15 residues. V dropped 0 bases and J dropped 1; count of bases not matched to a gene: 2. Per germline, CDR1 LGHNA and CDR2 YSLEER. CDR3 nucleotides: TGCGCCAGCAGCCAAGATTGGGACAGGTCCTACGAGCAGTACTTC. Translation: CASSQDWDRSYEQYF.

The genes are TRBV6-4 and TRBJ2-3, with a tentative D call TRBD2 (5 bases). Per germline, CDR1 MRHNA and CDR2 SNTAGT. Trimming removed 6 bases at V and 5 bases at J, with 12 bases between. The CDR3 is 13 residues long. This chain's CDR3 is CASSRGYGDTQYF. The CDR3 bases are TGTGCCAGCAGCCGGGGTTATGGAGATACGCAGTATTTT.